This T cell receptor beta chain was sequenced for a study of T cells after yellow fever vaccination. This clonotype was seen many times. What it recognizes is unknown. The study made its TCR cDNA through 5'RACE template switching. That step introduced a universal primer site along with UMIs. TCRdb ran MiXCR on the 5' RACE reads and lists one entry per CDR3 protein. The sample lists approximately 120,000 distinct CDR3 sequences; approximately 7% were seen once. Trimming left V 4 bases short and J 5 bases short, with 15 bases between. The CDR3 covers 14 residues. The germline CDR1 and CDR2 sequences are SQVTM and ANQGSEA. General observations from the study: There was a small share of clonotypes that showed up in both the CD4 and CD8 compartments. Highly abundant clonotypes carried over from the bulk population could end up in FACS-sorted repertoires as contaminants. Post-booster reappearance was seen for most primary-vaccination clones (about 95% CD4, around 89% CD8).

This TCR was sampled from a man younger than 35 who received the YFV17D yellow fever vaccine. This specimen was CD4+ T cells sorted from PBMCs, taken 10 days after the first yellow fever vaccination. The V call is TRBV29-1, the J call TRBJ1-5; possibly TRBD1 for D (6 bases). CDR3 DNA sequence: TGCAGCGTTGCTGAGACAGGAAAAGATCAGCCCCAGCATTTT. It codes for CSVAETGKDQPQHF.